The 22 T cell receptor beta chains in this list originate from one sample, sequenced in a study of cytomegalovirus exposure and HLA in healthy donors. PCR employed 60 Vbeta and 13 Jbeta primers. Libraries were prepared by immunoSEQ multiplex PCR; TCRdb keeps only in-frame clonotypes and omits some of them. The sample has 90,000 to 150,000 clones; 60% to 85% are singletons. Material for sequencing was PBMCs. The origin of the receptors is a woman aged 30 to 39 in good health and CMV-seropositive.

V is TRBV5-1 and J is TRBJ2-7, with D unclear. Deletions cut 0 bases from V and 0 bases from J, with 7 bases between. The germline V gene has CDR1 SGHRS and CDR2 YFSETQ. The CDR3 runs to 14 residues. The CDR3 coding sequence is TGCGCCAGCAGCTTGGAGCCCTTCTCCTACGAGCAGTACTTC. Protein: CASSLEPFSYEQYF.

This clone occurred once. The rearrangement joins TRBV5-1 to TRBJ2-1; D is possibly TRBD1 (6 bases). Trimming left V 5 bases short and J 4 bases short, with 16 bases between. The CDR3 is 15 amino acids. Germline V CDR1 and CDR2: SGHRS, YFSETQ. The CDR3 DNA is TGCGCCAGCAGACCTCAGGGGCCCAGGTACAATGAGCAGTTCTTC. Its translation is CASRPQGPRYNEQFF.

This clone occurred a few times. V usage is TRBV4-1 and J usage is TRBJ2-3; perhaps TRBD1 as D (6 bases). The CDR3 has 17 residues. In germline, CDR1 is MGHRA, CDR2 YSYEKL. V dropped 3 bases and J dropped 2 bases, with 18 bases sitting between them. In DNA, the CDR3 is TGCGCCAGCAGCCACGGCGCAGGGGCGCCGGACACAGATACGCAGTATTTT. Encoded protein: CASSHGAGAPDTDTQYF.

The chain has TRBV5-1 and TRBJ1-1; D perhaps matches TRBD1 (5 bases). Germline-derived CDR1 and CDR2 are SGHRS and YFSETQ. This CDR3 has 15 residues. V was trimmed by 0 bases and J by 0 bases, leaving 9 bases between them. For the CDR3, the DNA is TGCGCCAGCAGCTTGGATCGACAGTTGAACACTGAAGCTTTCTTT. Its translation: CASSLDRQLNTEAFF.

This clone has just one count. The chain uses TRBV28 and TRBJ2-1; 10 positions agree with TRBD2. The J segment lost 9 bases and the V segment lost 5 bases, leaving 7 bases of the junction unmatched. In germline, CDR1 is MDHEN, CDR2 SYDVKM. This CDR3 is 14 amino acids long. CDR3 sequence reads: CASSELAGTFEQFF. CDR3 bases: TGTGCCAGCAGTGAACTAGCGGGGACGTTTGAGCAGTTCTTC.

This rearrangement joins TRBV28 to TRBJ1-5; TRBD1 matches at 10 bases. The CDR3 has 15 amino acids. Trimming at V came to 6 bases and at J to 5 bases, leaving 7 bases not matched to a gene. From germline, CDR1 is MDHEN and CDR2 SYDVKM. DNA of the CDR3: TGTGCCAGCAGGCTGACAGGGGGCTCCCATCAGCCCCAGCATTTT. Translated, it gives CASRLTGGSHQPQHF.

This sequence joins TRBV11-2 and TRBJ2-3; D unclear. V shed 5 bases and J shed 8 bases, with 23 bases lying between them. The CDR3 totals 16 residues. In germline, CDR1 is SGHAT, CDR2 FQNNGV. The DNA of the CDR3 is TGTGCCAGCAGCCCCACCCGACAACAACACCACCGTACGCAGTATTTT. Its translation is CASSPTRQQHHRTQYF. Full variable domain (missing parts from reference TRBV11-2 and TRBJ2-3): EAGVAQSPRYKIIEKRQSVAFWCNPISGHATLYWYQQILGQGPKLLIQFQNNGVVDDSQLPKDRFSAERLKGVDSTLKIQPAKLEDSAVYLCASSPTRQQHHRTQYFGPGTRLTVL.

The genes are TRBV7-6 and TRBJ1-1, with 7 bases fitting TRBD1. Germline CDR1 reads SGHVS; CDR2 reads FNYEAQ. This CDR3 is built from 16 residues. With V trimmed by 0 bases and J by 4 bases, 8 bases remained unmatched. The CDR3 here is CASSLAALGGSTEAFF. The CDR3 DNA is TGTGCCAGCAGCTTAGCGGCATTAGGGGGCTCCACTGAAGCTTTCTTT. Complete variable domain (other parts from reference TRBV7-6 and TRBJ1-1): GAGVSQSPRYKVTKRGQDVALRCDPISGHVSLYWYRQALGQGPEFLTYFNYEAQQDKSGLPNDRFSAERPEGSISTLTIQRTEQRDSAMYRCASSLAALGGSTEAFFGQGTRLTVV.

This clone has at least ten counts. DNA of the CDR3: TGCGCCAGCCGAGGTGATTCTAAGACAGCTTTCTTT. This codes for CASRGDSKTAFF. This chain links TRBV10-2 with TRBJ1-1; D gene uncertain. The V end was cut by 8 bases, the J end by 10 bases, with 17 bases between. The CDR3 extends over 12 amino acids. Germline V gene lookup returns CDR1 WSHSY and CDR2 SAAADI.

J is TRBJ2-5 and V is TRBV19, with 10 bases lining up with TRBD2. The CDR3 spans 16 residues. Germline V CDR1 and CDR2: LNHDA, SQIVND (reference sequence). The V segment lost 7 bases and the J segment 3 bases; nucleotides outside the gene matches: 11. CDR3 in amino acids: CASTPGERGGKETQYF. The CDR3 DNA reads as TGTGCCAGTACCCCCGGGGAGCGGGGGGGAAAAGAGACCCAGTACTTC. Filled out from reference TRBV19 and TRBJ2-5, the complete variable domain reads DGGITQSPKYLFRKEGQNVTLSCEQNLNHDAMYWYRQDPGQGLRLIYYSQIVNDFQKGDIAEGYSVSREKKESFPLTVTSAQKNPTAFYLCASTPGERGGKETQYFGPGTRLLVL.

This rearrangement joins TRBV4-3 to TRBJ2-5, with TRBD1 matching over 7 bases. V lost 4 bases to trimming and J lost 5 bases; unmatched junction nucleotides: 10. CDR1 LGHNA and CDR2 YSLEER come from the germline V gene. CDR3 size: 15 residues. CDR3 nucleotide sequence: TGCGCCAGCAGCCCGGACAGGACCGAGGGGGAGACCCAGTACTTC. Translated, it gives CASSPDRTEGETQYF.

The CDR3 coding sequence is TGTGCCAGCAGCCTACCCGGGGGCGAGCAGTACTTC. It codes for CASSLPGGEQYF. The chain is built from TRBV6-6 and TRBJ2-7; the D gene is possibly TRBD2 (6 bases). The length of the CDR3 is 12 residues. Germline lookup yields CDR1 MNHNY and CDR2 SVGAGI (reference sequence). Deletions cut 6 bases from V and 6 bases from J, with 12 bases between.

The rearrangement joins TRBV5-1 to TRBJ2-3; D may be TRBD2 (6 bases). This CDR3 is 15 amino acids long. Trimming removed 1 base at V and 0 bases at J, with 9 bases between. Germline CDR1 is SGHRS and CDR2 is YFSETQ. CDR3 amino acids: CASSLWGESTDTQYF. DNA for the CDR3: TGCGCCAGCAGCTTGTGGGGGGAAAGCACAGATACGCAGTATTTT.

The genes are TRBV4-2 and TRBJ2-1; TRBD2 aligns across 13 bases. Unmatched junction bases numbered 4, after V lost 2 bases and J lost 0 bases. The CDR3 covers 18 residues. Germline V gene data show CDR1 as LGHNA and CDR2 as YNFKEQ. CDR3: CASSQILAGGSSYNEQFF. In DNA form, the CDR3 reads TGTGCCAGCAGCCAAATACTAGCGGGGGGGAGCTCCTACAATGAGCAGTTCTTC.

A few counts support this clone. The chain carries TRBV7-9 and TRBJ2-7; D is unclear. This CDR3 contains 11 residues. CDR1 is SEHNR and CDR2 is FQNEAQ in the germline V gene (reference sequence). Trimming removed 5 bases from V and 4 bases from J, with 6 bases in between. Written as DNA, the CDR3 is TGTGCCAGCAGCGTGCAGTACGAGCAGTACTTC. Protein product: CASSVQYEQYF.

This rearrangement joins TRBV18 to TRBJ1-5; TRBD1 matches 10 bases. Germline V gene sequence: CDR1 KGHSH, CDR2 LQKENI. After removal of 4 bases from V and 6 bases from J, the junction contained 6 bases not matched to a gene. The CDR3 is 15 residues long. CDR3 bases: TGTGCCAGCTCACAGACAGGGGGCTTCTCTCAGCCCCAGCATTTT. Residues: CASSQTGGFSQPQHF. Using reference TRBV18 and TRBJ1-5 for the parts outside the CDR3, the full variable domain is NAGVMQNPRHLVRRRGQEARLRCSPMKGHSHVYWYRQLPEEGLKFMVYLQKENIIDESGMPKERFSAEFPKEGPSILRIQQVVRGDSAAYFCASSQTGGFSQPQHFGDGTRLSIL.

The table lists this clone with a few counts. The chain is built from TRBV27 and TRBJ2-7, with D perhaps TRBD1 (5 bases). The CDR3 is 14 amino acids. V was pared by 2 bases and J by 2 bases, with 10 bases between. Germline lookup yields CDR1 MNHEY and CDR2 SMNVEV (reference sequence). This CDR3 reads CASSLGASPYEQYF. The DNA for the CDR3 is TGTGCCAGCAGTTTAGGGGCCAGCCCCTACGAGCAGTACTTC.

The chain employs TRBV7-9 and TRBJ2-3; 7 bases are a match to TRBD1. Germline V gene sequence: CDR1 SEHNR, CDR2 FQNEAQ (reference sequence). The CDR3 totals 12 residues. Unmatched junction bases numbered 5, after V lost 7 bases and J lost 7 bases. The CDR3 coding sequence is TGTGCCAGCACCCCAGGGGGAAATACGCAGTATTTT. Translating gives CASTPGGNTQYF.

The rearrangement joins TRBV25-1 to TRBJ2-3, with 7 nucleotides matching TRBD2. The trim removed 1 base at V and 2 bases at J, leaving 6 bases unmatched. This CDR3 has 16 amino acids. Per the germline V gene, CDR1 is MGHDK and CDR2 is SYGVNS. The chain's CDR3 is CASSEWKRGITDTQYF. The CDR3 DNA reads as TGTGCCAGCAGTGAATGGAAGCGGGGCATCACAGATACGCAGTATTTT.

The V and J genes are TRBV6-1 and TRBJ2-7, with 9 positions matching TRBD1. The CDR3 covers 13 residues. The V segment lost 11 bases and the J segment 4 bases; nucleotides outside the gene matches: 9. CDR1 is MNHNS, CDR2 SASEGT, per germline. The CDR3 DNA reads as TGTGCCGGTAGAACAGGGGGCGGGTACGAGCAGTACTTC. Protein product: CAGRTGGGYEQYF.

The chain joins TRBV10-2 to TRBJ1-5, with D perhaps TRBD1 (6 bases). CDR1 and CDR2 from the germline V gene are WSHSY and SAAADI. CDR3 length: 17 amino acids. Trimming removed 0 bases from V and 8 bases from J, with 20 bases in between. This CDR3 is CASSESERGAGVEPQHF. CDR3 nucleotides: TGCGCCAGCAGTGAGTCGGAGCGGGGGGCAGGGGTAGAGCCCCAGCATTTT.

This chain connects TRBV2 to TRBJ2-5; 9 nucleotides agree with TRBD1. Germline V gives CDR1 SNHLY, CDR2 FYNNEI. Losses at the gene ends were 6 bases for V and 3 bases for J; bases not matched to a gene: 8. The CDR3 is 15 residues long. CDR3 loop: CASSASRDREETQYF. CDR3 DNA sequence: TGTGCCAGCAGCGCCTCCCGGGACAGGGAAGAGACCCAGTACTTC.